Each of the 20 T cell receptor beta chains below was sequenced from the same sample in a study of blood T cell repertoires in COVID-19. TCRdb keeps only in-frame clones here, not all; method: immunoSEQ multiplex PCR. The sample shows some 78,000 clones, more than 70% of them seen only once. Material for sequencing was peripheral blood. These receptors came from a man aged 55-75 years with active or convalescent COVID-19.

This clone was seen a few times. The rearrangement uses TRBV19 and TRBJ1-3; 7 bases are a match to TRBD1. This CDR3 has 18 amino acids. Germline V CDR1 and CDR2: LNHDA, SQIVND (reference sequence). Unmatched junction bases numbered 15, after V lost 5 bases and J lost 2 bases. The chain's CDR3 is CASSFGQAPGSTGNTIYF. The CDR3 nucleotides are TGTGCCAGTAGTTTCGGACAGGCACCGGGTTCCACTGGAAACACCATATATTTT.

This chain uses TRBV7-9 with TRBJ2-7; 12 nucleotides line up with TRBD1. The CDR3 is 14 amino acids. CDR1 is SEHNR, CDR2 FQNEAQ, per germline (reference sequence). The V gene end was trimmed by 2 bases and the J gene end by 6 bases; junction bases not matched to a gene: 2. CDR3: CASSLRDRGPEQYF. The CDR3 coding sequence is TGTGCCAGCAGCTTAAGGGACAGGGGGCCCGAGCAGTACTTC.

The chain links TRBV4-3 to TRBJ1-4, with D unresolved. Per the germline V gene, CDR1 is LGHNA and CDR2 is YSLEER. The ends were cut back, 4 bases at V and 0 bases at J, with 6 bases in the middle. The CDR3 is 14 amino acids. The CDR3 DNA sequence: TGCGCCAGCAGCCGTTATGCAACTAATGAAAAACTGTTTTTT. This encodes CASSRYATNEKLFF.

V gene TRBV5-4 combines with J gene TRBJ1-6, with D uncertain. V dropped 0 bases and J dropped 5 bases, with 9 bases sitting between them. CDR3 length: 15 amino acids. Looked up from germline, CDR1 is SGHNT and CDR2 is YYREEE (reference sequence). The CDR3 spells CASSLAASNNSPLHF. CDR3 bases: TGTGCCAGCAGCTTGGCCGCGAGTAATAATTCACCCCTCCACTTT.

This clone was counted many times. The chain employs TRBV2 and TRBJ2-2; 7 bases are a match to TRBD1. The CDR3 covers 15 residues. Germline V CDR1 and CDR2: SNHLY, FYNNEI. J gave up 5 bases and V 4 bases, and 7 bases lay outside the gene matches. CDR3 sequence reads: CASSVIGGGTGELFF. The DNA of the CDR3 is TGTGCCAGCAGTGTAATAGGGGGCGGAACCGGGGAGCTGTTTTTT.

This clone was seen only a few times. The gene calls are TRBV7-2 and TRBJ1-5; TRBD1 is a possible D gene (5 bases). The CDR3 has 16 amino acids. V was cut by 1 base and J by 5 bases, with 15 bases left in between. Germline-derived CDR1 and CDR2 are SGHTA and FQGNSA. CDR3 loop: CASSLVTTQVDQPQHF. In DNA, the CDR3 is TGTGCCAGCAGCTTAGTAACCACACAGGTCGATCAGCCCCAGCATTTT.

The genes are TRBV2 and TRBJ1-2, with D uncertain. The V gene lost 0 bases and the J gene lost 6 bases, with 11 bases spanning the gap. Germline values: CDR1 SNHLY, CDR2 FYNNEI. CDR3 length: 14 amino acids. CDR3 protein: CASSEALRQDGYTF. DNA for the CDR3: TGTGCCAGCAGTGAAGCGCTTCGGCAGGATGGCTACACCTTC.

V usage is TRBV7-8 and J usage is TRBJ1-4; D not certain. From germline, CDR1 is SGHVS and CDR2 FQNEAQ. V lost 1 base to trimming and J lost 5 bases, with 8 bases between them. This CDR3 is built from 14 residues. The CDR3 nucleotides are TGTGCCAGCAGCTTAGTGGCTCTGAATGAAAAACTGTTTTTT. Translating it yields CASSLVALNEKLFF.

The rearrangement links TRBV4-3 to TRBJ2-7; D is possibly TRBD2 (5 bases). With 0 bases removed from V and 5 bases from J, the gap between germline ends came to 11 bases. CDR1 and CDR2 from the germline V gene are LGHNA and YSLEER. The CDR3 covers 14 residues. For the CDR3, the DNA is TGCGCCAGCAGCCAAGATCCTTGGAGGCACGAGCAGTACTTC. As protein: CASSQDPWRHEQYF.

V gene TRBV12-3 or TRBV12-4 combines with J gene TRBJ1-2; D is unresolved. The CDR3 totals 13 residues. V lost 0 bases and J 8 bases, leaving 10 bases between the germline ends. CDR3 bases: TGTGCCAGCAGTTTAGCGGCAGGAAGGGGCTACACCTTC. Its translation is CASSLAAGRGYTF.

The chain recombines TRBV4-1 with TRBJ2-7; 7 nucleotides line up with TRBD2. The CDR3 runs to 15 residues. The germline CDR1 and CDR2 sequences are MGHRA and YSYEKL. V shed 0 bases, J shed 7 bases, and the junction held 9 bases outside the gene matches. CDR3: CASSQDRTSLGEQYF. The CDR3 bases are TGCGCCAGCAGCCAAGATCGGACTAGTCTCGGTGAGCAGTACTTC.

The DNA for the CDR3 is TGCGCCAGCAGCCCGACTAATAATGGAAACACCATATATTTT. Residues: CASSPTNNGNTIYF. This chain joins TRBV4-1 and TRBJ1-3; no reliable D call. The V end lost 4 bases, the J end lost 3 bases, and 10 bases lay between the germline ends. CDR3 size: 14 residues. Germline loops: CDR1 MGHRA, CDR2 YSYEKL.

This sequence joins TRBV3-1 (or the pseudogene TRBV3-2) and TRBJ1-4, with D unresolved. Germline V gene data show CDR1 as LGHDT and CDR2 as YNNKEL (reference sequence). The CDR3 has 14 amino acids. The V gene lost 4 bases and the J gene lost 7 bases, with 13 bases spanning the gap. CDR3 loop: CASSPLGQGEKLFF. The CDR3 region has the DNA TGTGCCAGCAGCCCACTTGGGCAAGGTGAAAAACTGTTTTTT.

V gene TRBV5-1 combines with J gene TRBJ1-4; possible D gene TRBD1, 5 bases. From germline, CDR1 is SGHRS and CDR2 YFSETQ. V lost 4 bases and J lost 3, with 13 bases in between. The CDR3 extends over 15 amino acids. CDR3 in DNA: TGCGCCAGCAGCCTAAGACAGTTACCTAATGAAAAACTGTTTTTT. This encodes CASSLRQLPNEKLFF. The whole variable domain, remainder taken from reference TRBV5-1 and TRBJ1-4, is KAGVTQTPRYLIKTRGQQVTLSCSPISGHRSVSWYQQTPGQGLQFLFEYFSETQRNKGNFPGRFSGRQFSNSRSEMNVSTLELGDSALYLCASSLRQLPNEKLFFGSGTQLSVL.

This rearrangement joins TRBV6-1 to TRBJ2-5, with TRBD2 matching 10 bases. This CDR3 is built from 18 residues. V gave up 0 bases and J gave up 5 bases; unmatched junction bases: 12. CDR1 and CDR2 (germline): MNHNS, SASEGT. The CDR3 DNA follows: TGTGCCAGCAGTGAAGCAATAGTAACTAGCGGGGCTGGGGAGACCCAGTACTTC. This codes for CASSEAIVTSGAGETQYF.

This rearrangement joins TRBV30 to TRBJ1-5; D is undetermined. Germline V lookup: CDR1 GTSNPN, CDR2 SVGIG (reference sequence). Trimming removed 1 base at V and 0 bases at J, with 13 bases between. This CDR3 comprises 16 residues. CDR3: CAWSATRLISNQPQHF. CDR3 DNA: TGTGCCTGGAGTGCGACCCGACTAATTAGCAATCAGCCCCAGCATTTT.

The V and J genes are TRBV11-2 and TRBJ2-7, with D maybe TRBD2 (5 bases). Germline lookup yields CDR1 SGHAT and CDR2 FQNNGV. CDR3 size: 14 residues. Trimming cost V 0 bases and J 4 bases, with 10 bases left between them. Here the CDR3 reads CASSLERTGYEQYF. Written as DNA, the CDR3 is TGTGCCAGCAGCTTAGAGCGTACGGGGTACGAGCAGTACTTC.

This clone was counted a single time. CDR3 nucleotide sequence: TGCGCCAGCAGCCCTGGGAGGGGGATAGGGAACTATGGCTACACCTTC. It is translated as CASSPGRGIGNYGYTF. This rearrangement joins TRBV4-3 to TRBJ1-2; tentative D call: TRBD1 (6 bases). The CDR3 totals 16 residues. Between the trimmed V and J ends, which lost 4 bases and 2 bases, there was a span of 17 bases. CDR1 and CDR2 (germline): LGHNA, YSLEER.

This chain links TRBV30 with TRBJ2-4; 14 nucleotides match TRBD2. There are 14 residues in the CDR3. CDR1 is GTSNPN, CDR2 SVGIG, per germline (reference sequence). J was trimmed by 7 bases and V by 5 bases; bases with no gene match: 4. The CDR3 nucleotides are TGTGCCTGGTCCCGGACTAGCGGGGGGAACATTCAGTACTTC. Encoded protein: CAWSRTSGGNIQYF.

The chain is built from TRBV2 and TRBJ2-7; TRBD2 agrees at 8 bases. This CDR3 has 14 amino acids. Unmatched junction bases numbered 7, after V lost 7 bases and J lost 2 bases. Per the germline V gene, CDR1 is SNHLY and CDR2 is FYNNEI. The CDR3 spells CASIPGLDTYEQYF. Written as DNA, the CDR3 is TGTGCCAGCATACCGGGACTAGACACCTACGAGCAGTACTTC. Filled out from reference TRBV2 and TRBJ2-7, the complete variable domain reads EPEVTQTPSHQVTQMGQEVILRCVPISNHLYFYWYRQILGQKVEFLVSFYNNEISEKSEIFDDQFSVERPDGSNFTLKIRSTKLEDSAMYFCASIPGLDTYEQYFGPGTRLTVT.